Sequencing of this T cell receptor beta chain was carried out in a study of CD8 T cells in ankylosing spondylitis. Study results and limitations: Clones linked to the disease showed a CD8+ phenotype. They occurred at relatively low frequencies in peripheral blood.

J was trimmed by 7 bases and V by 3 bases; bases with no gene match: 5. CDR1 and CDR2 from the germline V gene are SGHTA and FQGTGA. The CDR3 sequence is 15 residues long. Many counts were recorded for this clonotype. Antigen: not known. Quantitative molecular-barcoded 5'-RACE generated the TCR beta libraries. TCRdb used MiXCR to reprocess the 5' RACE reads, holding one entry per CDR3 protein. The repertoire holds 240,000 or so distinct CDR3 sequences, about 9.1% seen once, with 6.8% in the top ten. The chain joins TRBV7-3 to TRBJ2-1, with 11 nucleotides matching TRBD2. The sequenced material came from blood, either unsorted or a sorted T cell fraction (not recorded which). This TCR was recovered from a male donor with ankylosing spondylitis or in good health (not recorded which). DNA of the CDR3: TGTGCCAGCAGCTTGCTAGCGGGAGGTACGAATGAGCAGTTCTTC. The encoded protein is CASSLLAGGTNEQFF. Full variable domain (rest looked up from reference TRBV7-3 and TRBJ2-1): GAGVSQTPSNKVTEKGKYVELRCDPISGHTALYWYRQSLGQGPEFLIYFQGTGAADDSGLPNDRFFAVRPEGSVSTLKIQRTERGDSAVYLCASSLLAGGTNEQFFGPGTRLTVL.